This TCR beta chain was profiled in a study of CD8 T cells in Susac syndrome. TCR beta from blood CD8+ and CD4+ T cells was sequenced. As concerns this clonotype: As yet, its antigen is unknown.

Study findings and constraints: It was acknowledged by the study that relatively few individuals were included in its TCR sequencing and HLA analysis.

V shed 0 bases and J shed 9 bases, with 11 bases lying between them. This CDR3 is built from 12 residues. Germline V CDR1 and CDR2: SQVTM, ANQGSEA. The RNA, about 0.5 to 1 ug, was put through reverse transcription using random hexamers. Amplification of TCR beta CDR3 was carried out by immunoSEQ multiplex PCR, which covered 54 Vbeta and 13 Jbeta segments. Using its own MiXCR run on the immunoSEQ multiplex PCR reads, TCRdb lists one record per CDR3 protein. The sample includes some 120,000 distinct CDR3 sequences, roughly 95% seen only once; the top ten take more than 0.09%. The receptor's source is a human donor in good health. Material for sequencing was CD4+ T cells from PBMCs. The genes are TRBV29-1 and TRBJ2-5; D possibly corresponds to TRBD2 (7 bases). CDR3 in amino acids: CSVEERRGPQYF. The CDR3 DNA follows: TGCAGCGTTGAAGAGAGGCGGGGGCCCCAGTACTTC.